Each of the 15 T cell receptor beta chains below was sequenced from the same sample in a study of cytomegalovirus exposure and HLA in healthy donors. Use of 60 Vbeta and 13 Jbeta primers characterized the PCR. Clones were sequenced by immunoSEQ multiplex PCR, and TCRdb holds only the in-frame ones, with some missing. The data show under 200,000 clones, around 81% seen once. Sequenced: PBMCs. Receptor source: a woman younger than 45 in good health and CMV-seropositive.

This chain uses TRBV19 with TRBJ1-1; D gene uncertain. V was clipped by 8 bases and J by 0 bases, with 13 bases between them. Germline CDR1 and CDR2: LNHDA and SQIVND (reference sequence). The CDR3 loop spans 14 amino acids. The CDR3 DNA reads TGTGCCAGTGAAAGAACAGATATGAACACTGAAGCTTTCTTT. This gives the protein CASERTDMNTEAFF.

About this clone itself: Germline is not matched at one junction end, which may reflect a read error. This chain connects TRBV5-6 to TRBJ2-5, with D possibly TRBD2 on 6 matching bases. Germline CDR1 is SGHDT and CDR2 is YYEEEE. The CDR3 length is 15 residues. CDR3 nucleotides: TGTGCCGGCAGCCCAAGCTTTCGGGGACTGAAGACCCAGTACTTC. The encoded protein is CAGSPSFRGLKTQYF.

A few counts support this clone. V gene TRBV7-6 combines with J gene TRBJ1-2, with D unclear. The germline V gene has CDR1 SGHVS and CDR2 FNYEAQ. The CDR3 is 14 amino acids. Deletions cut 5 bases from V and 4 bases from J, with 14 bases between. CDR3 sequence: CASSQGPGSYGYTF. The CDR3, as DNA: TGTGCCAGCAGCCAAGGACCGGGATCCTATGGCTACACCTTC.

The gene calls are TRBV6-5 and TRBJ2-5; a weak D match, TRBD2 (6 bases). The J call may be in error: the DNA end matches TRBJ2-7 better. The V gene's germline CDR1 is MNHEY and CDR2 SVGAGI. This CDR3 has 15 amino acids. The CDR3 coding sequence is TGTGCCAGCAGCCAAGACCCGGGACTTGCCTACGAGCAGTACTTC. Protein sequence: CASSQDPGLAYEQYF.

This clone was counted only a few times. J is TRBJ1-4 and V is TRBV7-9, with 8 nucleotides matching TRBD1. This CDR3 region has 13 residues. The trim removed 3 bases at V and 7 bases at J, leaving 1 base unmatched. In germline, CDR1 is SEHNR, CDR2 FQNEAQ (reference sequence). The CDR3 loop is CASSFGQGEKLFF. CDR3 bases: TGTGCCAGCAGCTTTGGACAGGGTGAAAAACTGTTTTTT.

This clone was picked up a small number of times. The chain carries TRBV30 and TRBJ1-5; perhaps TRBD1 as D (5 bases). Trimming removed 1 base from V and 2 bases from J, with 9 bases in between. This CDR3 spans 14 amino acids. Germline-derived CDR1 and CDR2 are GTSNPN and SVGIG (reference sequence). DNA of the CDR3: TGTGCCTGGAGTGCAGGGCAGGGCAATCAGCCCCAGCATTTT. Translated: CAWSAGQGNQPQHF.

This clone was counted between two and nine times. This chain uses TRBV25-1 with TRBJ1-1; D is perhaps TRBD1 (5 bases). Germline V gene lookup returns CDR1 MGHDK and CDR2 SYGVNS. The V and J ends lost 3 bases and 4 bases respectively, with 9 bases between them. CDR3 length equals 13 residues. CDR3 sequence: CASSDQGFTEAFF. The CDR3 DNA is TGTGCCAGCAGTGATCAGGGATTCACTGAAGCTTTCTTT.

The chain joins TRBV30 to TRBJ2-1; perhaps TRBD1 as D (6 bases). The CDR3 contains 12 residues. The V end lost 6 bases, the J end lost 6 bases, and 12 bases lay between the germline ends. Germline V CDR1 and CDR2: GTSNPN, SVGIG (reference sequence). The CDR3: CACPQGFNEQFF. CDR3 in DNA: TGTGCCTGCCCACAGGGATTCAATGAGCAGTTCTTC.

The chain links TRBV2 to TRBJ2-5; D is unclear. V was clipped by 5 bases and J by 0 bases, with 10 bases between them. The CDR3 runs to 14 residues. The V gene's germline CDR1 is SNHLY and CDR2 FYNNEI. CDR3 sequence (DNA): TGTGCCAGCAGTTTCCGGAGTAACCAAGAGACCCAGTACTTC. It specifies CASSFRSNQETQYF.

The chain uses TRBV7-6 and TRBJ2-6; D is perhaps TRBD1 (6 bases). The V end was cut by 5 bases, the J end by 2 bases, with 10 bases between. CDR3 length equals 15 residues. Germline V gives CDR1 SGHVS, CDR2 FNYEAQ. CDR3 loop: CASSNRAAGANVLTF. The CDR3 bases are TGTGCCAGCAGCAACAGGGCGGCTGGGGCCAACGTCCTGACTTTC.

The chain employs TRBV15 and TRBJ1-2; D might be TRBD1 (6 bases). Germline CDR1 and CDR2: LNHNV and YYDKDF (reference sequence). CDR3 length: 13 residues. V lost 4 bases to trimming and J lost 6 bases, with 12 bases between them. CDR3 sequence (DNA): TGTGCCACCAGCACCCGAACAGGGAATGGCTACACCTTC. This encodes CATSTRTGNGYTF.

This chain joins TRBV5-1 and TRBJ1-3, with a possible D match to TRBD1 (5 bases). Germline assignment: CDR1 SGHRS and CDR2 YFSETQ. Trimming removed 4 bases from V and 0 bases from J, with 11 bases in between. The CDR3 has 15 residues. In DNA, the CDR3 is TGCGCCAGCAGCCTCTTAGGGGACTCTGGAAACACCATATATTTT. Translated, it gives CASSLLGDSGNTIYF.

J is TRBJ2-7 and V is TRBV28; a weak D match, TRBD2 (6 bases). The V end lost 4 bases, the J end lost 3 bases, and 10 bases lay between the germline ends. Germline CDR1 reads MDHEN; CDR2 reads SYDVKM. This CDR3 has 13 residues. CDR3 sequence: CASSSGTGYEQYF. The CDR3 nucleotides read TGTGCCAGCAGTTCAGGGACTGGCTACGAGCAGTACTTC.

The chain couples TRBV2 to TRBJ1-2; D possibly corresponds to TRBD1 (5 bases). Germline CDR1 and CDR2: SNHLY and FYNNEI. V was clipped by 5 bases and J by 5 bases, with 9 bases between them. The CDR3 runs to 12 residues. Here the CDR3 DNA reads TGTGCCAGCAGTCCAGGGATGTATGGCTACACCTTC. It yields the protein CASSPGMYGYTF.

The chain combines TRBV27 with TRBJ2-2; 7 bases are shared with TRBD1. The CDR3 runs to 13 residues. The V gene's germline CDR1 is MNHEY and CDR2 SMNVEV (reference sequence). Losses at the gene ends were 6 bases for V and 4 bases for J; bases not matched to a gene: 2. The CDR3 reads CASRGTATGELFF. The CDR3 DNA follows: TGTGCCAGCAGGGGGACAGCCACCGGGGAGCTGTTTTTT.